This T cell receptor beta chain derives from a study of CXCR3-negative and CXCR3-positive naive CD8 T cells. Regarding the study as a whole: Memory, not naive, CXCR3-negative and CXCR3-positive cells differed in TRBV-TRBJ usage.

The CDR3 covers 15 residues. About this clonotype: The antigen remains undetermined.

Every subset of CD8+ T cells was sorted in triplicate at some 310,000 cells each. Carrying UMI labels, the TRB cDNA libraries were prepared through 5' RACE. From its re-call of the 5' RACE reads, TCRdb lists each CDR3 protein once, without DNA. This repertoire includes over 35,000 distinct CDR3 sequences. The chain uses TRBV12-3 or TRBV12-4 and TRBJ2-5; TCRdb selects TRBD1, and the lack of DNA leaves this call unchecked. This TCR was recovered from a human donor in good health. Some clones in this sample may be carry-over from other donors' samples. Source material: memory CD8+ T cells from blood. CDR3: CASSPYGTGEETQYF.